Below, one T cell receptor (beta chain) is given with its context. V shed 4 bases and J 3 bases; nucleotides not matched to a gene: 6. Germline V CDR1 and CDR2: SGDLS, YYNGEE. CDR3 size: 15 residues. This record belongs to a study of blood T cell repertoires in COVID-19. Study-level information: The United States, Italy and Spain provided the acute and convalescent COVID-19 samples.

Clones were read by immunoSEQ multiplex PCR, and TCRdb kept only the in-frame ones, dropping some. Among some 200,000 clones listed, roughly 86% were seen once. Sequenced: peripheral blood. The source of this sequence is a man aged 35 to 55 with active or convalescent COVID-19. The rearrangement joins TRBV9 to TRBJ2-7, with 11 bases matching TRBD2. CDR3 bases: TGTGCCAGCAGCCCCTCACTAGCGGGGGACTACGAGCAGTACTTC. It translates to CASSPSLAGDYEQYF.